This T cell receptor beta chain appears in the sequencing data of a study of tumor-infiltrating lymphocytes in primary liver carcinoma. Study-wide points: Present in all five tumor regions were only about 7.5-25% of the top clones.

Starting material of 450 to 550 ng total RNA yielded TCR beta cDNA via a constant-region primer. Researchers made the TCR beta libraries by running three nested multiplex PCR rounds with slightly modified ARM-PCR. TRBV1-TRBV30 forward primers paired with a C-beta reverse primer drove the first two PCR rounds, approximately 11 cycles each. TCRdb re-called the multiplex PCR reads through MiXCR, storing one row per CDR3 protein. The sample has 50,000 to 70,000 distinct CDR3 sequences, about two thirds seen once. In regard to this clonotype: Its antigen is unidentified. An end of the junction differs from the germline gene, which may be a read error.

Total RNA and DNA came together from approximately 20-30 mg of bulk tissue without cell sorting. There are 15 residues in the CDR3. Germline CDR1 is SGHAT and CDR2 is FQNNGV. V usage is TRBV11-2 and J usage is TRBJ2-1; 10 bases are a match to TRBD1. Material for sequencing was liver tumor tissue from sampling region 2. Subset noted: tumor region T2, inferior pole. The clonotype was recovered from a man aged 40-49 years with primary liver carcinoma and hepatitis B virus infection. The DNA of the CDR3 is TGCGCCAGCAGCTCCGGGACAGGGGCTAAAGATGAGCAGTCCTTT. This sequence encodes CASSSGTGAKDEQSF.